Listed below are T cell receptor beta chains from one sample, sequenced in a study of control samples from healthy donors and cancer patients. Using immunoSEQ multiplex PCR, the repertoire was profiled, and TCRdb retains in-frame clones only, with some absent. The sample contains 150,000 to 200,000 clones, 93% of which appear only once. The sequenced sample was blood. The receptors come from a woman aged 55-69 years in good health. Both conserved end residues are trimmed from each CDR3.

>TRBV5-1
ASSKKKTGGNTGELF
>TRBV7-2
AGSSSGDPNTEAF
>TRBV7-9
ASSFSPEGYT
>TRBV6-5
ASSYVGASEKLF
>TRBV19
ASSIGGWGYTEETQY
>TRBV7-2
ASSLASGGGNQPQH
>TRBV18
ASSPPGGRNSGYGYT
>TRBV6-4
ASSDEHRGSTEAF
>TRBV3-1/TRBV3-2
ASSPSGTSGGGEQF
>TRBV12-5
ASGFGDTQY
>TRBV19
ASSIYGGNQPQH
>TRBV29-1
SVEAGVANEKLF
>TRBV25-1
ASSESWTGREKLF
>TRBV10-2
ASSDSQGVVYGYT
>TRBV10-3
AIRGTTGLAGTDTQY
>TRBV2
ASSAGVDQPQH